These 13 T cell receptor beta chains originate from one sample sequenced in a study of PD-1 blockade in classical Hodgkin lymphoma. Assay: immunoSEQ multiplex PCR; the TCRdb copy retains only in-frame clones and omits some. The table shows tens of thousands of clones, with roughly four fifths occurring only once. Documented time point: cycle 4 day 1 (C4D1), after more than five weeks of nivolumab. No patient escaped relapse after autologous stem cell transplantation, and brentuximab vedotin exposure varied. Magnetic negative selection was used to purify CD4+ T cells from PBMCs that had been thawed. The sequences come from CD4+ T cells from blood, collected before the fourth cycle of nivolumab. Receptors were obtained from a human donor with classical Hodgkin lymphoma.

The chain joins TRBV5-6 to TRBJ2-7; TRBD1 might be the D (6 bases). V shed 6 bases and J shed 3 bases, with 16 bases lying between them. The germline V gene has CDR1 SGHDT and CDR2 YYEEEE. This CDR3 is 14 amino acids long. Here the CDR3 DNA reads TGTGCCAGCACGCTCCCGGGACACGACTACGAGCAGTACTTC. Residues: CASTLPGHDYEQYF.

This clone was counted a single time. The CDR3 region is CASTDSGNTIYF. Here the CDR3 DNA reads TGTGCCAGCACCGACTCTGGAAACACCATATATTTT. The chain links TRBV9 to TRBJ1-3; no reliable D call. Germline V gene lookup returns CDR1 SGDLS and CDR2 YYNGEE. There are 12 residues in the CDR3. Trimming shortened V by 6 bases and J by 0 bases, and 4 bases separated the two germline ends.

The table lists this clone with a count of one. The chain joins TRBV2 to TRBJ2-3; 12 positions agree with TRBD2. With V trimmed by 2 bases and J by 5 bases, 2 bases remained unmatched. The CDR3 has 15 amino acids. Germline CDR1 and CDR2: SNHLY and FYNNEI. The CDR3 spells CASSELAGGRDTQYF. The CDR3 nucleotides are TGTGCCAGCAGTGAACTAGCGGGGGGGCGAGATACGCAGTATTTT.

J is TRBJ1-2 and V is TRBV9, with 7 bases lining up with TRBD1. With V trimmed by 3 bases and J by 8 bases, 7 bases remained unmatched. The CDR3 contains 13 residues. Germline-derived CDR1 and CDR2 are SGDLS and YYNGEE. CDR3: CASSAYSTGGYTF. The CDR3 DNA sequence: TGTGCCAGCAGCGCGTACTCGACAGGGGGCTACACCTTC.

This clone was recorded only once. The V and J genes are TRBV5-1 and TRBJ1-1; D not certain. The V gene's germline CDR1 is SGHRS and CDR2 YFSETQ. The CDR3 spans 13 residues. The V gene lost 0 bases and the J gene lost 3 bases, with 6 bases spanning the gap. CDR3 sequence reads: CASSLARDTEAFF. CDR3 nucleotides: TGCGCCAGCAGCTTGGCGAGGGACACTGAAGCTTTCTTT.

The chain links TRBV11-2 to TRBJ2-5; 15 positions agree with TRBD2. The CDR3 covers 16 residues. Trimming removed 5 bases from V and 5 bases from J; junction bases left unmatched: 6. Germline V gives CDR1 SGHAT, CDR2 FQNNGV. The chain's CDR3 is CASSPGTSGGLETQYF. The DNA for the CDR3 is TGTGCCAGCAGCCCGGGGACTAGCGGGGGGTTGGAGACCCAGTACTTC.

The chain combines TRBV7-9 with TRBJ2-5; 11 bases align to TRBD2. The CDR3 consists of 14 residues. The J segment lost 5 bases and the V segment lost 1 base, leaving 0 bases of the junction unmatched. Germline CDR1 reads SEHNR; CDR2 reads FQNEAQ (reference sequence). In DNA form, the CDR3 reads TGTGCCAGCAGCTTAGGGACTAGCGGGGAGACCCAGTACTTC. It codes for CASSLGTSGETQYF.

This chain uses TRBV7-3 with TRBJ2-2; 10 nucleotides agree with TRBD2. Germline V gene data show CDR1 as SGHTA and CDR2 as FQGTGA. The junction had 4 bases not matched to a gene; V was cut back by 2 bases and J by 4 bases. The CDR3 sequence is 16 residues long. The CDR3 DNA reads TGTGCCAGCAGCTTAGGTCTAGCGGGAGTCACCGGGGAGCTGTTTTTT. This codes for CASSLGLAGVTGELFF.

This clone appeared once. This chain uses TRBV2 with TRBJ1-2, with a possible D match to TRBD1 (5 bases). This CDR3 comprises 14 residues. V was shortened by 1 base and J by 2 bases, with 8 bases between the two germline ends. Per the germline V gene, CDR1 is SNHLY and CDR2 is FYNNEI. The DNA of the CDR3 is TGTGCCAGCAGTGAAGAAGCAGGGAACTATGGCTACACCTTC. It encodes CASSEEAGNYGYTF.

The DNA of the CDR3 is TGTGCCAGCAGCTTATTATCCGGGGGAAGTTCGTTCTTC. Amino acids: CASSLLSGGSSFF. This rearrangement joins TRBV7-6 to TRBJ2-1; D is perhaps TRBD2 (6 bases). V was clipped by 2 bases and J by 15 bases, with 17 bases between them. Germline CDR1 SGHVS, CDR2 FNYEAQ. CDR3 length equals 13 residues.

The chain joins TRBV7-7 to TRBJ2-7; 10 bases match TRBD1. The CDR3 length is 16 residues. Germline loops: CDR1 SSHAT, CDR2 FNYEAQ (reference sequence). V trimming: 5 bases; J trimming: 7 bases; junction bases outside the gene matches: 14. The CDR3 bases are TGTGCCAGCAGCCCACGACTAGACAGGGGGCGGTTAGAGCAGTACTTC. This sequence encodes CASSPRLDRGRLEQYF.

The chain couples TRBV7-2 to TRBJ1-1, with no clear D. Germline V CDR1 and CDR2: SGHTA, FQGNSA. Trimming stripped 7 bases from V and 0 bases from J, with 12 bases between. There are 14 residues in the CDR3. Written as DNA, the CDR3 is TGTGCCAGCACCCTAGGAGAAATGAACACTGAAGCTTTCTTT. This gives the protein CASTLGEMNTEAFF.

This clone came up a few times. The gene calls are TRBV30 and TRBJ1-1, with D tentatively TRBD1 (6 bases). Trimming stripped 0 bases from V and 3 bases from J, with 14 bases between. This CDR3 has 15 amino acids. CDR1 is GTSNPN and CDR2 is SVGIG in the germline V gene (reference sequence). The CDR3 DNA reads TGTGCCTGGAGTGTACCCGACAGGCAGGACACTGAAGCTTTCTTT. Translation: CAWSVPDRQDTEAFF.